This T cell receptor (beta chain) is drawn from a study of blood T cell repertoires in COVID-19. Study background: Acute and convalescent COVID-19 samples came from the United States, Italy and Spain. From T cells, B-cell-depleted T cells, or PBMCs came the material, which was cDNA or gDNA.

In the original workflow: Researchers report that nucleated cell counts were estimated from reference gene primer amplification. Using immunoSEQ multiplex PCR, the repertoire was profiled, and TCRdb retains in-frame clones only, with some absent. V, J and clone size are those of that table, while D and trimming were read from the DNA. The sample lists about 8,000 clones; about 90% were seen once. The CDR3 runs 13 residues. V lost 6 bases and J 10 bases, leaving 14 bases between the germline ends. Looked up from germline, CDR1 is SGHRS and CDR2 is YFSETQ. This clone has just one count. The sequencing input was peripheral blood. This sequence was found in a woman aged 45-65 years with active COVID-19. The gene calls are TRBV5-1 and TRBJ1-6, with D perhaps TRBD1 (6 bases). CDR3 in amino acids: CASTVTQGSPLHF. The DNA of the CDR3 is TGCGCCAGCACCGTGACACAGGGATCACCCCTCCACTTT.